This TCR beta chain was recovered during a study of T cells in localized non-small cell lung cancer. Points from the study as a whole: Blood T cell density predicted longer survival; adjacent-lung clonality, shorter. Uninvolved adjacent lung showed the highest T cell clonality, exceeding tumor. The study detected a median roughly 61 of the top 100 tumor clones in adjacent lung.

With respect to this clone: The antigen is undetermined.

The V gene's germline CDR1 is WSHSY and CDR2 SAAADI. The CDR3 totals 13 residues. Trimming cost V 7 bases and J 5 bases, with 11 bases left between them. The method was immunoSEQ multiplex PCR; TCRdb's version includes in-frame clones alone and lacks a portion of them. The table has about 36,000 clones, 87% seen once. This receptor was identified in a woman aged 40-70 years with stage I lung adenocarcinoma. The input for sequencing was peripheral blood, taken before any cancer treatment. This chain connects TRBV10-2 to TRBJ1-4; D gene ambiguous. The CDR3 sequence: CASTLDRNEKLFF. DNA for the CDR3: TGCGCCAGCACCCTAGATCGGAATGAAAAACTGTTTTTT.